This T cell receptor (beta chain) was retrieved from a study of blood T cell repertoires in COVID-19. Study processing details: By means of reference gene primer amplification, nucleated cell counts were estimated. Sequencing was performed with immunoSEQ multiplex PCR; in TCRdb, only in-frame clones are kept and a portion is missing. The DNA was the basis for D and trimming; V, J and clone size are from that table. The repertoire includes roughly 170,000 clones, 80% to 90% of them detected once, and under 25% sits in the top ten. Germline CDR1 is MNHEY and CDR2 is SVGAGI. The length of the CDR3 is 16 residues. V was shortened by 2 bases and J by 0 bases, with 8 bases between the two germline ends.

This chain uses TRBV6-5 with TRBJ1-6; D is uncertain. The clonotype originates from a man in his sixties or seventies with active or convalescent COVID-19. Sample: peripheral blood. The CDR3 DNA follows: TGTGCCAGCAGTTACGCGGCCTACTCCTATAATTCACCCCTCCACTTT. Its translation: CASSYAAYSYNSPLHF.